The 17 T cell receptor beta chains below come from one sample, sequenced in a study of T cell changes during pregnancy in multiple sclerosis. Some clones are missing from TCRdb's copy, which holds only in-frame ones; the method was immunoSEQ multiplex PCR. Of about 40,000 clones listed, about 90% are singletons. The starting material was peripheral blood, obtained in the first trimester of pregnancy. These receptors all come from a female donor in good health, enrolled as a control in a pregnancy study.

Here the CDR3 reads CASSINRGGEEQYF. Here the CDR3 DNA reads TGTGCCAGCAGTATTAACAGGGGAGGTGAGGAGCAGTACTTC. This chain joins TRBV27 and TRBJ2-7; possibly TRBD1 for D (7 bases). This CDR3 has 14 amino acids. The ends were cut back, 5 bases at V and 7 bases at J, with 18 bases in the middle. In germline, CDR1 is MNHEY, CDR2 SMNVEV (reference sequence).

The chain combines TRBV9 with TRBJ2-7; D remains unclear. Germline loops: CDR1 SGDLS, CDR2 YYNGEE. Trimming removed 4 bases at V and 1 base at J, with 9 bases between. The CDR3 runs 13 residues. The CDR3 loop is CASSPARSYEQYF. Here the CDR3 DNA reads TGTGCCAGCAGCCCCGCCAGGTCCTACGAGCAGTACTTC.

In DNA, the CDR3 is TGTGCCAGTAGTACCGCGCCGGGGGTAGGGGTTAATTCACCCCTCCACTTT. It encodes CASSTAPGVGVNSPLHF. This chain links TRBV19 with TRBJ1-6; tentatively, D is TRBD1 (5 bases). The germline V and J ends were trimmed by 4 bases and 6 bases, with 19 bases remaining between them. Per the germline V gene, CDR1 is LNHDA and CDR2 is SQIVND (reference sequence). This CDR3 region has 17 residues. Looking up the rest from reference TRBV19 and TRBJ1-6 gives the full variable domain: DGGITQSPKYLFRKEGQNVTLSCEQNLNHDAMYWYRQDPGQGLRLIYYSQIVNDFQKGDIAEGYSVSREKKESFPLTVTSAQKNPTAFYLCASSTAPGVGVNSPLHFGNGTRLTVT.

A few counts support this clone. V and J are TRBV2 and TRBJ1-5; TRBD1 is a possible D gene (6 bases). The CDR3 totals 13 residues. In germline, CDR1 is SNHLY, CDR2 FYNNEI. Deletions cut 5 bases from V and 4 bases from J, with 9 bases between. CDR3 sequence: CASSRQVNQPQHF. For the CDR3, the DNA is TGTGCCAGCAGTCGACAGGTTAATCAGCCCCAGCATTTT. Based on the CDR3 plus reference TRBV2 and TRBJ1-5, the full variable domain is EPEVTQTPSHQVTQMGQEVILRCVPISNHLYFYWYRQILGQKVEFLVSFYNNEISEKSEIFDDQFSVERPDGSNFTLKIRSTKLEDSAMYFCASSRQVNQPQHFGDGTRLSIL.

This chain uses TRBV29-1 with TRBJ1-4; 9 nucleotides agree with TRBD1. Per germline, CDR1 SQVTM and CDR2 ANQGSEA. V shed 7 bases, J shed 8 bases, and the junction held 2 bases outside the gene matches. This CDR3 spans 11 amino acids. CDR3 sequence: CSGGTGEKLFF. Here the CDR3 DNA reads TGCAGCGGGGGGACAGGGGAAAAACTGTTTTTT.

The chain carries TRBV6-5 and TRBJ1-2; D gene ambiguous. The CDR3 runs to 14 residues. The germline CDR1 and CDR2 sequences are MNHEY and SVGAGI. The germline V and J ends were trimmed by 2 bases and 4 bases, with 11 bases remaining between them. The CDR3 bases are TGTGCCAGCAGTTACAATTCAGGCACCTATGGCTACACCTTC. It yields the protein CASSYNSGTYGYTF.

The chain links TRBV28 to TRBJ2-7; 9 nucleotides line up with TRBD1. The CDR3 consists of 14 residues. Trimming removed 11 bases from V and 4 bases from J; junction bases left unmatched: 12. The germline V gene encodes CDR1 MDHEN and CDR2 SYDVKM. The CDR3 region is CAAQQGALGYEQYF. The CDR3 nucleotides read TGTGCCGCCCAACAGGGGGCCTTGGGGTACGAGCAGTACTTC. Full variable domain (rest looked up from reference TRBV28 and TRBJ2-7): DVKVTQSSRYLVKRTGEKVFLECVQDMDHENMFWYRQDPGLGLRLIYFSYDVKMKEKGDIPEGYSVSREKKERFSLILESASTNQTSMYLCAAQQGALGYEQYFGPGTRLTVT.

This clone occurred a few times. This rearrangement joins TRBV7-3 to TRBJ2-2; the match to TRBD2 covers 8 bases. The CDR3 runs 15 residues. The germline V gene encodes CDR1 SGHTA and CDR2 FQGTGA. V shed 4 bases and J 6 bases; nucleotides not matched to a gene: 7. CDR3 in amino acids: CASSSSGSWAGELFF. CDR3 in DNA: TGTGCCAGCAGCTCAAGCGGGAGTTGGGCCGGGGAGCTGTTTTTT.

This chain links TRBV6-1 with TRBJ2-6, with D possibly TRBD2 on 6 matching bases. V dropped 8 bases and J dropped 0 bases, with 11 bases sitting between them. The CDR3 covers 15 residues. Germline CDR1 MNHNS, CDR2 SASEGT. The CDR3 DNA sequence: TGTGCCAGCGGGGGGATCGGCTCTGGGGCCAACGTCCTGACTTTC. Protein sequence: CASGGIGSGANVLTF.

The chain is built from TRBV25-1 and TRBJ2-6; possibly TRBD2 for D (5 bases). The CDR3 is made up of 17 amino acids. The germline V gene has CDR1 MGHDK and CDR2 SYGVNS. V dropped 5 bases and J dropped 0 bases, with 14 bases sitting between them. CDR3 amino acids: CASSLSRGRSGANVLTF. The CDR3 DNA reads TGTGCCAGCAGTCTCTCGAGAGGGCGCTCTGGGGCCAACGTCCTGACTTTC.

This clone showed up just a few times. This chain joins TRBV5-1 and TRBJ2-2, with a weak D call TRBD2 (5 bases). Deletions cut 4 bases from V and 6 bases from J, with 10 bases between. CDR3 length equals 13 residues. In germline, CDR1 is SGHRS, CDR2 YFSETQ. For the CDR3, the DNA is TGCGCCAGCAGCCAACTAGTCCCCGGGGAGCTGTTTTTT. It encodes CASSQLVPGELFF.

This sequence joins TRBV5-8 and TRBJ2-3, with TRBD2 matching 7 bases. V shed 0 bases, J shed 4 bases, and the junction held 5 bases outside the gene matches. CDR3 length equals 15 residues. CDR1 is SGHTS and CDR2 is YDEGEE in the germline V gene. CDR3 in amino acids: CASSLGLAGPDTQYF. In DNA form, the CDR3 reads TGTGCCAGCAGCTTGGGACTAGCCGGCCCAGATACGCAGTATTTT.

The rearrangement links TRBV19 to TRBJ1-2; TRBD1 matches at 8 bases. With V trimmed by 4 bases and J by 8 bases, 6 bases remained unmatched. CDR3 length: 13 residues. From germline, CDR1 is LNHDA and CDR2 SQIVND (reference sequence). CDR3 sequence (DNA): TGTGCCAGTAGTACTCCAGGGGGCCTCGGCTACACCTTC. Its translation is CASSTPGGLGYTF.

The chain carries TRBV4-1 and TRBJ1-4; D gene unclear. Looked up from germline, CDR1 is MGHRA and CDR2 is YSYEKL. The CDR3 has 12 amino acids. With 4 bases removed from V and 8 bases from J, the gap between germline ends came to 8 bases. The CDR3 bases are TGCGCCAGCAGCCTCCCCCAGGAAAAACTGTTTTTT. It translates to CASSLPQEKLFF.

Here the CDR3 reads CASSLEFNSNQPQHF. CDR3 DNA: TGTGCCAGCAGCTTAGAATTTAATAGCAATCAGCCCCAGCATTTT. This chain uses TRBV11-2 with TRBJ1-5; no clear D. The CDR3 spans 15 residues. Germline V gives CDR1 SGHAT, CDR2 FQNNGV. Deletions cut 0 bases from V and 0 bases from J, with 6 bases between.

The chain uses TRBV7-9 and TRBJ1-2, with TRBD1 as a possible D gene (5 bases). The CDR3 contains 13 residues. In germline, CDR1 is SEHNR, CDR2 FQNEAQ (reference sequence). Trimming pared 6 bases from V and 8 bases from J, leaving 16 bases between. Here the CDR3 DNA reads TGTGCCAGCAGTTCAAGCCAGGGCCAGGGCTACACCTTC. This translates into CASSSSQGQGYTF.

CDR3 amino acids: CASSGSREGLNEQFF. The CDR3 coding sequence is TGTGCCAGCAGTGGCAGCAGGGAGGGACTTAATGAGCAGTTCTTC. The chain links TRBV2 to TRBJ2-1; 7 nucleotides match TRBD2. The junction had 10 bases not matched to a gene; V was cut back by 4 bases and J by 7 bases. This CDR3 comprises 15 residues. CDR1 is SNHLY, CDR2 FYNNEI, per germline. Combining the CDR3 with reference TRBV2 and TRBJ2-1 gives the whole variable domain EPEVTQTPSHQVTQMGQEVILRCVPISNHLYFYWYRQILGQKVEFLVSFYNNEISEKSEIFDDQFSVERPDGSNFTLKIRSTKLEDSAMYFCASSGSREGLNEQFFGPGTRLTVL.